The rows below give T cell receptor beta chains drawn from one sample of a study of human T cells and chemical hapten exposure. TCRdb re-derived calls from the RACE reads in MiXCR, one entry per CDR3 protein. The sample contains tens of thousands of distinct CDR3 sequences, under 14% of which appear only once. This specimen consisted of whole blood, obtained in connection with sensitization to the hapten diphenylcyclopropenone (DPC). The receptors come from a woman between 50 and 59 years old with alopecia areata. Some clones in this sample may be carry-over from other donors' samples. Each CDR3 is given with its conserved first and last residue. A D gene is named only where the DNA matches it firmly. Size is stated for part of the rows, as once, few or many counts, or as a class when the clone is expanded.

V gene	J gene	clone size	D gene	CDR3 DNA	CDR3 protein
TRBV29-1	TRBJ1-3	many	NA	TGCAGCGTTGATACAGGGCTCTCTGGAAACACCATATATTTT	CSVDTGLSGNTIYF
TRBV12-3/TRBV12-4	TRBJ1-4	many	NA	TGTGCCAGCAGTTTGGGCAGGGTCGCGGAAAAACTGTTTTTT	CASSLGRVAEKLFF
TRBV28	TRBJ2-7	once	NA	TGTGCCAGCAGTTTCAACTCAGAGCAGTACTTC	CASSFNSEQYF
TRBV4-2	TRBJ2-2	few	TRBD2	TGTGCCAGCAGCCAAGAAACCAGCGGGATCGCCGGGGAGCTGTTTTTT	CASSQETSGIAGELFF
TRBV3-1	TRBJ2-5	few	NA	TGTGCCAGCAGCCAAGCGGCGGAGACCCAGTACTTC	CASSQAAETQYF
TRBV11-2	TRBJ2-3	NA	TRBD2	TGTGCCAGCAGCCGAGAAGCGGGAATAGGAACAGATACGCAGTATTTT	CASSREAGIGTDTQYF
TRBV6-6	TRBJ2-3	many	TRBD2	TGTGCCAGCAGGAAAGCGGGAGAGAGCACAGATACGCAGTATTTT	CASRKAGESTDTQYF
TRBV12-3/TRBV12-4	TRBJ2-3	few	NA	TGTGCCAGCAGTTTAAGGGGCGCAGATACGCAGTATTTT	CASSLRGADTQYF
TRBV9	TRBJ1-1	many	NA	TGTGCCAGCAGCGGGACCCGAGGGCCCACTGAAGCTTTCTTT	CASSGTRGPTEAFF
TRBV6-2/TRBV6-3	TRBJ2-1	many	NA	TGTGCCAGCAGCCCCCCCGGGACGAATAACAATGAGCAGTTCTTC	CASSPPGTNNNEQFF
TRBV7-3	TRBJ1-1	NA	NA	TGTGCCAGCAGCTTAAAAAGGAACACTGAAGCTTTCTTT	CASSLKRNTEAFF
TRBV19	TRBJ2-7	many	TRBD2	TGTGCCAGTAGTAAGGGAGGGAGCTCCTACGAGCAGTACTTC	CASSKGGSSYEQYF
TRBV5-1	TRBJ2-3	NA	TRBD2	TGCGCCAGCCAGGGAGCGGGACGAACCACAGATACGCAGTATTTT	CASQGAGRTTDTQYF
TRBV29-1	TRBJ2-7	many	NA	TGCAGCGTTGCGACAGTTTCCGCCTACGAGCAGTACTTC	CSVATVSAYEQYF
TRBV7-2	TRBJ2-7	many	NA	TGTGCCAGCAGTACGGGCGCAGTCAAGCGCTACGAGCAGTACTTC	CASSTGAVKRYEQYF
TRBV6-5	TRBJ1-3	many	NA	TGTGCCAGCAGCCTGGACAGCATATCTGGAAACACCATATATTTT	CASSLDSISGNTIYF
TRBV6-6	TRBJ1-1	many	NA	TGTGCCAGCAGTACCCTGGGACAAATGAGGGAGGAAGCTTTCTTT	CASSTLGQMREEAFF
TRBV7-9	TRBJ2-3	NA	NA	TGTGCCAGCAGCTTAGCCGGGACCTGGGATACGCAGTATTTT	CASSLAGTWDTQYF
TRBV4-3	TRBJ1-1	few	NA	TGCGCCAGCAGCCAAGAACCCCAGGGTGTCACTGAAGTTTTCTTT	CASSQEPQGVTEVFF
TRBV20-1	TRBJ2-7	few	NA	TGCAGTGCTAGAAGGTCGAGCTCCTACGAGCAGTACTTC	CSARRSSSYEQYF
TRBV6-5	TRBJ2-1	NA	NA	TGTGCCAGCACCCGAGCGGGCCTCGGGGATGAGCAGTTCTTC	CASTRAGLGDEQFF
TRBV19	TRBJ2-1	many	NA	TGTGCCAGTAGCCTGAGGGTCTACAATGAGCAGTTCTTC	CASSLRVYNEQFF
TRBV13	TRBJ2-1	many	TRBD2	TGTGCCAGCAGCTCCCGGTTAGCGGGGCACAATGAGCAGTTCTTC	CASSSRLAGHNEQFF
TRBV19	TRBJ1-5	few	NA	TGTGCCAGTAGTAAAGCCCAGTCTAGCAATCTGCCCCAGCATTTT	CASSKAQSSNLPQHF
TRBV7-9	TRBJ2-3	many	NA	TGTGCCAGCGCCCCTAGGGCCACAGATACGCAGTATTTT	CASAPRATDTQYF
TRBV6-5	TRBJ2-7	many	TRBD2	TGTGCCAGCCACGGCGGGAGTGTTAGCGAGCAGTACTTC	CASHGGSVSEQYF
TRBV6-1	TRBJ2-3	many	NA	TGTGCCAGCAGTGAACAAGGGGGCACAGATACGCAGTATTTT	CASSEQGGTDTQYF
TRBV4-2	TRBJ1-4	NA	NA	TGTGCCAGCAGCCAAGATCCGGAGCCTTCGGGAAAACTGTTTTTT	CASSQDPEPSGKLFF
TRBV9	TRBJ2-2	NA	NA	TGTGCCAGCAGCGTCCGGGGTGCCAAGGGGACCGGGGAGCTGTTTTTT	CASSVRGAKGTGELFF
TRBV7-2	TRBJ1-4	many	NA	TGTGCCAGCAGCTTGCAGGGACTAGGAGTCGAAAAACTGTTTTTT	CASSLQGLGVEKLFF
TRBV7-8	TRBJ2-7	NA	NA	TGTGCCAGCAGCTTAAGCGGGCGAGGCGAGCAGTACTTC	CASSLSGRGEQYF
TRBV6-1	TRBJ2-5	NA	NA	TGTGCCAGCAGTTATCTGGAGACCCAGTACTTC	CASSYLETQYF
TRBV11-2	TRBJ2-5	many	NA	TGTGCCAGCAGCTTCGGAAGCGGGCGAGAGACCCAGTACTTC	CASSFGSGRETQYF
TRBV7-8	TRBJ2-7	many	NA	TGTGCCAGCAGCTATAGAACGACAGGACCGGGAAGAAGCTCCTACGAGCAGTACTTC	CASSYRTTGPGRSSYEQYF
TRBV7-2	TRBJ2-7	many	TRBD2	TGTGCCAGCAGCCCCCTGGGAGTGGCTAGCGGCTGGGGGGAGCAGTACTTC	CASSPLGVASGWGEQYF
TRBV2	TRBJ2-3	many	NA	TGTGCCACCTTGGCTGAGGGGAAGGCAGATACGCAGTATTTT	CATLAEGKADTQYF
TRBV18	TRBJ2-7	few	NA	TGTGCCAGCTCACCAGGGCCCTACGAGCAGTACTTC	CASSPGPYEQYF
TRBV9	TRBJ2-3	many	TRBD1	TGTGCCAGCAGCGTCGGACAGGGGCCCCCCACAGATACGCAGTATTTT	CASSVGQGPPTDTQYF
TRBV11-2	TRBJ2-1	many	TRBD1	TGTGCCAGCAGCTTACAGGGGGCCGGCTCCTACAATGAGCAGTTCTTC	CASSLQGAGSYNEQFF
TRBV6-6	TRBJ2-7	NA	NA	TGTGCCAGCACCTTAGGGGGGGTCTACGAGCAGTACTTC	CASTLGGVYEQYF
TRBV12-5	TRBJ2-4	many	NA	TGTGCTAGTGGAATTGCTCGGTTGTCGGATAGGGCCAAAAACATTCAGTACTTC	CASGIARLSDRAKNIQYF
TRBV6-2/TRBV6-3	TRBJ2-1	many	NA	TGTGCCAGCAGGGGAAGGAGTCTACTCTACAATGAGCAGTTCTTC	CASRGRSLLYNEQFF
TRBV2	TRBJ1-1	few	NA	TGTGCACTCTCATATTCGATGGCGAACACTGAAGCTTTCTTT	CALSYSMANTEAFF
TRBV28	TRBJ2-5	many	NA	TGTGCCACGGGACGTACTCAAGAGACCCAGTACTTC	CATGRTQETQYF
TRBV28	TRBJ1-5	NA	NA	TGTGCCAGCAGTTTACCGCCCGGGGCGAGGCAGCCCCAGCATTTT	CASSLPPGARQPQHF
TRBV4-3	TRBJ2-2	few	NA	TGCGCCAGCAGCCAATTTTCCTCAGTGGGCGGGGAGCTGTTTTTT	CASSQFSSVGGELFF